This entry lists 9 T cell receptor beta chains sequenced from one sample in a study of blood T cells in healthy people across ages. A J-beta primer mix and a sample-barcoded 5' primer were used in a second PCR of about 6 to 12 cycles. TCRdb itself ran the 5' RACE reads through MiXCR, one entry per CDR3 protein. The sample lists roughly 700,000 distinct CDR3 sequences, 20% to 30% occurring once. The data were also submitted as part of a second study, on T cells of mothers and their children.

What was sequenced was blood. The source is a boy between 10 and 17 years old in good health.

This chain links TRBV21-1 with TRBJ2-3; the listed D gene, TRBD2, was not tested against the DNA. TRBV21-1 is shown as a pseudogene. CDR3 size: 17 residues. The CDR3 spells CASRLAGEYGVRDTQYF. CDR3 bases: TGTGCCAGCAGGCTAGCGGGAGAGTACGGTGTGAGAGATACGCAGTATTTT.

This clonotype was observed a handful of times. J is TRBJ2-7 and V is TRBV6-6, with D possibly matching TRBD2 (7 bases). Per the germline V gene, CDR1 is MNHNY and CDR2 is SVGAGI (reference sequence). CDR3 length equals 15 residues. V lost 0 bases and J 2 bases, leaving 11 bases between the germline ends. The CDR3 sequence is CASSYSEGGAYEQYF. In DNA, the CDR3 is TGTGCCAGCAGTTACTCTGAGGGGGGGGCCTACGAGCAGTACTTC.

This chain links TRBV27 with TRBJ1-5; D is unclear. The CDR3 has 14 amino acids. V shed 1 base and J shed 7 bases, with 11 bases lying between them. The germline gives CDR1 MNHEY, CDR2 SMNVEV (reference sequence). Here the CDR3 reads CASSLFQGNQPQHF. DNA of the CDR3: TGTGCCAGCAGTTTATTCCAAGGGAACCAGCCCCAGCATTTT.

As for this clonotype: One end of the junction is discordant with germline, which a read error may explain. This rearrangement joins TRBV4-1 to TRBJ2-7, with D unresolved. Germline V gene lookup returns CDR1 MGHRA and CDR2 YSYEKL. The CDR3 covers 15 residues. The CDR3 region has the DNA TGCGCCAGCAGCCAAGGTCCTGACTGGACCTATGAGCAGTACTTC. It is translated as CASSQGPDWTYEQYF.

A few counts support this clonotype. CDR3 in amino acids: CASSVAPVGRGPEKLFF. CDR3 nucleotide sequence: TGTGCCAGCAGCGTAGCCCCGGTGGGCAGGGGCCCTGAAAAACTGTTTTTT. J is TRBJ1-4 and V is TRBV9, with D possibly TRBD1 on 6 matching bases. The germline CDR1 and CDR2 sequences are SGDLS and YYNGEE. V lost 0 bases to trimming and J lost 7 bases, with 19 bases between them. The CDR3 covers 17 residues.

The sample holds a few counts of this clonotype. The CDR3 DNA is TGCAGCGTTGTAGGCCGGGAGGCCCATGGCTACACCTTC. Translating gives CSVVGREAHGYTF. The V call is TRBV29-1, the J call TRBJ1-2, with no clear D. This CDR3 is 13 amino acids long. With 4 bases removed from V and 6 bases from J, the gap between germline ends came to 15 bases. Germline V gene sequence: CDR1 SQVTM, CDR2 ANQGSEA.

The chain combines TRBV3-1 with TRBJ2-5; a weak D match, TRBD2 (7 bases). Germline V gene data show CDR1 as LGHDT and CDR2 as YNNKEL (reference sequence). The ends were cut back, 4 bases at V and 5 bases at J, with 14 bases in the middle. The CDR3 runs 14 residues. CDR3 region: CASSPGGASETQYF. The DNA for the CDR3 is TGTGCCAGCAGCCCTGGGGGGGCCAGTGAGACCCAGTACTTC.

The V gene is TRBV5-5, the J gene TRBJ1-2; 9 nucleotides line up with TRBD1. Germline lookup yields CDR1 SGHKS and CDR2 YYEKEE (reference sequence). The V and J ends lost 0 bases and 7 bases, in that order; junction bases with no gene match: 4. The CDR3 length is 14 residues. The CDR3 DNA follows: TGTGCCAGCAGCTTGGACAGGGGGCGTGGTGGCTACACCTTC. It specifies CASSLDRGRGGYTF.

In its sample, this clonotype was seen a few times. The chain combines TRBV7-2 with TRBJ2-5; no clear D gene. The CDR3 length is 16 residues. With 5 bases removed from V and 4 bases from J, the gap between germline ends came to 20 bases. From germline, CDR1 is SGHTA and CDR2 FQGNSA. CDR3 coding DNA: TGTGCCAGCAGCCACCTAATGGAACCCGGTATAGAGACCCAGTACTTC. Its protein product is CASSHLMEPGIETQYF.